Listed below are T cell receptor beta chains from one sample, sequenced in a study of identical twins. TCRdb used MiXCR to reprocess the 5' RACE reads, holding one entry per CDR3 protein. This sample yields 600,000 to 700,000 distinct CDR3 sequences, of which 21% are seen a single time; roughly 4.3% belongs to the top ten. This sample also appeared in a second study, on T cells expressing NK-cell markers.

Specimen: PBMCs. The source is a woman in her late teens or twenties in good health. The CDR3 runs from the conserved cysteine through the conserved F or W.

J,V,CDR3
TRBJ2-3,TRBV6-2/TRBV6-3,CASSYTREDTQYF
TRBJ2-7,TRBV20-1,CSASPGPNPYEQYF
TRBJ2-1,TRBV5-1,CASSLGDYANEQFF
TRBJ2-5,TRBV24-1,CATSDFQGGRETQYF
TRBJ2-7,TRBV30,CATSKETTYEQYF
TRBJ1-1,TRBV6-2/TRBV6-3,CASRSFGGGTEAFF
TRBJ2-3,TRBV20-1,CSASPLAGGSTDTQYF
TRBJ1-3,TRBV20-1,CSANPGTGNTIYF
TRBJ2-3,TRBV5-1,CASSWTPSSTDTQYF
TRBJ2-1,TRBV28,CASKTNVGASGGGSSYNEQFF
TRBJ1-1,TRBV6-1,CASSPGALRLAFF
TRBJ2-5,TRBV12-5,CASGPGGAGKETQYF
TRBJ2-7,TRBV5-1,CASSFQGRSREQYF
TRBJ2-1,TRBV2,CASSGPAEGSYNEQFF
TRBJ2-3,TRBV12-3/TRBV12-4,CASRTPTNTQYF
TRBJ2-7,TRBV7-9,CASSRPLGRRSYEQYF
TRBJ1-4,TRBV27,CASSSSRGPSEKLFF
TRBJ2-1,TRBV7-2,CASNNLPNSGSSKFF
TRBJ1-2,TRBV9,CASSVEGGPYSDGYTF
TRBJ1-2,TRBV9,CASQKGADGYTF
TRBJ2-7,TRBV25-1,CASSALSMYEQYF
TRBJ2-7,TRBV14,CASRGADVYEQYF
TRBJ2-2,TRBV20-1,CSAREAGADTGELFF
TRBJ2-1,TRBV7-6,CASSLAARRNEQFF
TRBJ2-3,TRBV5-1,CASRDSDRRNTDTQYF
TRBJ2-1,TRBV29-1,CSVQMGGLLGLNEQFF
TRBJ2-7,TRBV29-1,CSVDEPGPTYEQYF
TRBJ2-1,TRBV9,CASSVELSSEQFF
TRBJ2-7,TRBV20-1,CSAPVAGEFYEQYF
TRBJ1-2,TRBV20-1,CSAREDNYGYTF
TRBJ2-7,TRBV7-9,CASRLRVGGRLSF
TRBJ2-1,TRBV7-7,CASSLTGRENPFF
TRBJ1-1,TRBV6-5,CASSYQEVANTEAFF
TRBJ2-1,TRBV29-1,CSVLLARNEQFF
TRBJ2-1,TRBV12-3/TRBV12-4,CASRYREAQFF
TRBJ2-1,TRBV29-1,CSVGRRTSSYNEQFF
TRBJ1-1,TRBV7-2,CASSPRGWDTEAFF
TRBJ1-2,TRBV20-1,CSARDIPAGVYGYTF